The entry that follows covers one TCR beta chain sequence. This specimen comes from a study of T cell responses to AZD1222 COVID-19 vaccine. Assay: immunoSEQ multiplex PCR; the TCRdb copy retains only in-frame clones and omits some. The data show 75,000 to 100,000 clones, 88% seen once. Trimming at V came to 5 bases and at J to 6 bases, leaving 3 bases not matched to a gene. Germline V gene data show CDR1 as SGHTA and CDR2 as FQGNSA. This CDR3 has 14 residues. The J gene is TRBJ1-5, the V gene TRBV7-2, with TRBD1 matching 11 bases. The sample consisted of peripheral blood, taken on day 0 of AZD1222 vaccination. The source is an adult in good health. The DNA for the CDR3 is TGTGCCAGCAGCCCCGGGACAGGGGGTCAGCCCCAGCATTTT. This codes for CASSPGTGGQPQHF.